One and the same sample provided the 10 T cell receptor beta chains below, sequenced in a study of blood T cell repertoires in COVID-19. Here immunoSEQ multiplex PCR was the method, and the copy in TCRdb shows in-frame clones only, minus some. The sample includes around 200,000 clones, 80% to 90% of them seen just once. Sequencing used peripheral blood. The receptors originated from a man aged 50 to 59 with active or convalescent COVID-19.

This clone was found a few times. This chain connects TRBV29-1 to TRBJ1-2; D gene uncertain. The CDR3 covers 10 residues. Germline CDR1 reads SQVTM; CDR2 reads ANQGSEA. The germline V and J ends were trimmed by 8 bases and 8 bases, with 12 bases remaining between them. CDR3 sequence: CSIPPGGYTF. CDR3 coding DNA: TGCAGCATTCCCCCCGGGGGCTACACCTTC.

The J gene is TRBJ2-1, the V gene TRBV9; TRBD1 agrees at 8 bases. The CDR3 has 16 amino acids. Per germline, CDR1 SGDLS and CDR2 YYNGEE. V dropped 2 bases and J dropped 4; count of bases not matched to a gene: 8. CDR3 region: CASSVKRTGTYNEQFF. Here the CDR3 DNA reads TGTGCCAGCAGCGTGAAGAGGACAGGGACATACAATGAGCAGTTCTTC.

J is TRBJ2-3 and V is TRBV20-1, with 10 bases lining up with TRBD2. J gave up 5 bases and V 3 bases, and 14 bases lay outside the gene matches. The germline V gene encodes CDR1 DFQATT and CDR2 SNEGSKA (reference sequence). CDR3 length equals 17 residues. In DNA form, the CDR3 reads TGCAGTGCTAGTAGGAGTCCCAGCGGGAGGGCCGGAGATACGCAGTATTTT. Protein product: CSASRSPSGRAGDTQYF.

The rearrangement links TRBV14 to TRBJ2-1, with D perhaps TRBD2 (6 bases). Trimming stripped 5 bases from V and 9 bases from J, with 17 bases between. CDR1 is SGHDN and CDR2 is FVKESK in the germline V gene. The CDR3 is made up of 14 amino acids. The CDR3 region has the DNA TGTGCCAGCAGCTACGGGAGAGGGGTCGGTGAGCAGTTCTTC. As protein: CASSYGRGVGEQFF. The full variable domain, with the rest looked up from reference TRBV14 and TRBJ2-1, is EAGVTQFPSHSVIEKGQTVTLRCDPISGHDNLYWYRRVMGKEIKFLLHFVKESKQDESGMPNNRFLAERTGGTYSTLKVQPAELEDSGVYFCASSYGRGVGEQFFGPGTRLTVL.

V gene TRBV9 combines with J gene TRBJ1-1, with 7 bases lining up with TRBD1. CDR1 is SGDLS, CDR2 YYNGEE, per germline. The CDR3 has 16 residues. The ends lost 3 bases at V and 1 base at J; junction bases unmatched: 9. The CDR3 coding sequence is TGTGCCAGCAGCGCCCGATCCGGGACAGCGAACACTGAAGCTTTCTTT. This translates into CASSARSGTANTEAFF.

This chain links TRBV13 with TRBJ2-3, with 7 bases identical to TRBD2. The CDR3 runs to 15 residues. The V gene's germline CDR1 is PRHDT and CDR2 FYEKMQ (reference sequence). V lost 1 base to trimming and J lost 5 bases; unmatched junction nucleotides: 6. Written as DNA, the CDR3 is TGTGCCAGCAGCTTAGTGGACCCGGGGGGAGATACGCAGTATTTT. Translating gives CASSLVDPGGDTQYF.

The chain has TRBV10-1 and TRBJ1-1; 8 bases fit TRBD1. CDR3 length equals 14 residues. Per the germline V gene, CDR1 is WNHNN and CDR2 is SYGVQD (reference sequence). The V gene end was trimmed by 2 bases and the J gene end by 7 bases; junction bases not matched to a gene: 6. CDR3 DNA: TGCGCCAGCAGTGAGAGGCAGGGGGCCAGTGAAGCTTTCTTT. Translating it yields CASSERQGASEAFF.

The V gene is TRBV4-1, the J gene TRBJ2-1, with D possibly being TRBD2 (6 bases). The CDR3 totals 16 residues. The germline V gene encodes CDR1 MGHRA and CDR2 YSYEKL. Trimming took off 1 base at V and 3 bases at J, with 13 bases between the two ends. DNA of the CDR3: TGCGCCAGCAGCCAAGGAATGGCGGGGATCTACAATGAGCAGTTCTTC. This gives the protein CASSQGMAGIYNEQFF.

The gene calls are TRBV11-2 and TRBJ1-1; TRBD1 is a possible D gene (5 bases). V was clipped by 4 bases and J by 11 bases, with 23 bases between them. Germline CDR1 is SGHAT and CDR2 is FQNNGV. The CDR3 loop spans 15 amino acids. The CDR3, as DNA: TGTGCCAGCAGCTACCCCCCGGGTCAGGGTAGAACGGCTTTCTTT. It yields the protein CASSYPPGQGRTAFF.

The chain recombines TRBV15 with TRBJ1-1; 9 nucleotides align to TRBD1. CDR3 length: 14 residues. Germline trimming cut 5 bases from V and 6 bases from J; bases unmatched to any gene: 7. Germline-derived CDR1 and CDR2 are LNHNV and YYDKDF (reference sequence). As DNA, the CDR3 is TGTGCCACCAGCCCGTCACAGGGGGCATCTGAAGCTTTCTTT. Its protein product is CATSPSQGASEAFF.